The text below deals with one T cell receptor beta chain. A junction end diverges from the germline sequence, so it may reflect a read error. The sample is drawn from a study of T cell responses to AZD1222 COVID-19 vaccine. The protocol was immunoSEQ multiplex PCR, while the TCRdb copy is restricted to in-frame clones and leaves out a portion. The repertoire holds approximately 80,000 clones, with 88% as singletons. CDR3 length: 16 amino acids. Germline V gene sequence: CDR1 SSHAT, CDR2 FNYEAQ (reference sequence). The receptor was isolated from an adult in good health. The sequenced sample was peripheral blood, obtained on day 0 of MenACWY control vaccination. This chain joins TRBV7-7 and TRBJ2-7; D is uncertain. The CDR3 bases are TGTGCTAGCAGCTTAGAGGCGTTCAGTAGGACGCACGAGCAGTACTTC. Translation gives CASSLEAFSRTHEQYF.